This T cell receptor (beta chain) emerged from a study of regulatory T cells in long-lasting Graves disease. Findings and caveats of the study: Persistent disease was characterized by preferential usage of TRBV28, TRBJ1-2 and TRBJ2-5.

The TCR beta library used iRepertoire HTBI primers with Arm-PCR amplification of CDR3. TCRdb re-derived calls from the multiplex PCR reads in MiXCR, one entry per CDR3 protein. The sample shows some 340,000 distinct CDR3 sequences, roughly 25% of them seen only once. This clonotype was counted ten times or more. What it binds is not known. Sample time point: persistent/refractory GD, antithyroid drugs over 5 years with positive TRAb. Making the TCR library involved RNA that had been extracted from PBMCs. This CDR3 region has 17 residues. CDR1 and CDR2 (germline): SNHLY, FYNNEI. V shed 4 bases and J shed 4 bases, with 23 bases lying between them.

This clonotype was sampled from a woman aged 40 to 55 with Graves disease. Sequencing used peripheral blood mononuclear cells (PBMCs), obtained when the disease was refractory, from a patient treated with antithyroid drugs. This chain links TRBV2 with TRBJ2-7, with D tentatively TRBD1 (6 bases). Here the CDR3 reads CASSVPLDRDTLYEQYF. CDR3 sequence (DNA): TGTGCCAGCAGTGTCCCCCTAGACCGGGACACTTTATACGAGCAGTACTTC. The full variable domain, rest sourced from reference TRBV2 and TRBJ2-7, is EPEVTQTPSHQVTQMGQEVILRCVPISNHLYFYWYRQILGQKVEFLVSFYNNEISEKSEIFDDQFSVERPDGSNFTLKIRSTKLEDSAMYFCASSVPLDRDTLYEQYFGPGTRLTVT.